The 21 T cell receptor beta chains below were found in one sample sequenced in a study of cytomegalovirus exposure and HLA in healthy donors. PCR used 60 Vbeta primers and 13 Jbeta primers. Measured with immunoSEQ multiplex PCR; TCRdb has only the in-frame clones, and not every one. In total, the table holds 56,000 or so clones. The sequenced material came from PBMCs. The source is a female donor in good health and CMV-seronegative.

V and J are TRBV30 and TRBJ1-2; D not certain. The CDR3 sequence is 11 residues long. Trimming removed 3 bases from V and 10 bases from J, with 12 bases in between. Germline-derived CDR1 and CDR2 are GTSNPN and SVGIG (reference sequence). The CDR3 DNA reads as TGTGCCTGGAGCGCCGGGAGGGTCTACACCTTC. It encodes CAWSAGRVYTF.

CDR3 bases: TGTGCCAGCAGCCCGGGACTAGCGGGGCCCTACGAGCAGTACTTC. Translating it yields CASSPGLAGPYEQYF. The chain recombines TRBV7-2 with TRBJ2-7; TRBD2 matches 13 bases. The CDR3 consists of 15 residues. Germline-derived CDR1 and CDR2 are SGHTA and FQGNSA. V lost 5 bases to trimming and J lost 2 bases; unmatched junction nucleotides: 3.

The chain employs TRBV4-1 and TRBJ1-1, with a possible D match to TRBD1 (6 bases). The V gene's germline CDR1 is MGHRA and CDR2 YSYEKL. This CDR3 comprises 14 residues. CDR3 bases: TGCGCGACGCGGGGGCCCCTTTTGAACACTGAAGCTTTCTTT. Translating it yields CATRGPLLNTEAFF.

V and J are TRBV20-1 and TRBJ1-2, with TRBD1 matching over 7 bases. V shed 7 bases and J 6 bases; nucleotides not matched to a gene: 5. The germline gives CDR1 DFQATT, CDR2 SNEGSKA (reference sequence). CDR3 length equals 11 residues. For the CDR3, the DNA is TGCAGTGTCAAGGGGGCGAATGGCTACACCTTC. Its translation: CSVKGANGYTF.

The V gene is TRBV2, the J gene TRBJ2-1; TRBD2 matches at 8 bases. The germline V gene has CDR1 SNHLY and CDR2 FYNNEI. The junction had 6 bases not matched to a gene; V was cut back by 4 bases and J by 4 bases. This CDR3 contains 15 residues. CDR3: CASSVGRGAYNEQFF. DNA for the CDR3: TGTGCCAGCAGTGTCGGGCGGGGGGCGTACAATGAGCAGTTCTTC.

The rearrangement uses TRBV29-1 and TRBJ2-3; D is unresolved. Trimming pared 4 bases from V and 2 bases from J, leaving 10 bases between. The CDR3 loop spans 13 amino acids. CDR1 is SQVTM and CDR2 is ANQGSEA in the germline V gene. In DNA form, the CDR3 reads TGCAGCGTTGGGCAGAGGTACACAGATACGCAGTATTTT. Encoded protein: CSVGQRYTDTQYF.

This CDR3 reads CSVEGEAGVFF. DNA of the CDR3: TGCAGCGTTGAGGGAGAAGCGGGGGTGTTCTTC. This sequence joins TRBV29-1 and TRBJ2-1, with TRBD2 matching over 8 bases. The CDR3 runs to 11 residues. With 3 bases clipped from V and 15 bases from J, the junction kept 7 bases outside the gene matches. Germline CDR1 and CDR2: SQVTM and ANQGSEA.

V is TRBV18 and J is TRBJ2-5; possibly TRBD2 for D (7 bases). The CDR3 is 15 residues long. V lost 0 bases, J lost 5 bases, and 13 bases lay in between. Looked up from germline, CDR1 is KGHSH and CDR2 is LQKENI. The CDR3 loop reads CASSPPGGARETQYF. In nucleotides, the CDR3 is TGTGCCAGCTCACCACCTGGGGGGGCGCGGGAGACCCAGTACTTC.

CDR3 in amino acids: CASSTQGGTTEAFF. In DNA, the CDR3 is TGTGCCAGCAGTACTCAGGGAGGTACAACTGAAGCTTTCTTT. The gene calls are TRBV27 and TRBJ1-1, with D tentatively TRBD1 (5 bases). V lost 5 bases, J lost 5 bases, and 15 bases lay in between. There are 14 residues in the CDR3. Per the germline V gene, CDR1 is MNHEY and CDR2 is SMNVEV (reference sequence).

The rearrangement links TRBV27 to TRBJ2-5; 8 bases match TRBD2. From germline, CDR1 is MNHEY and CDR2 SMNVEV (reference sequence). Trimming removed 2 bases from V and 0 bases from J; junction bases left unmatched: 2. This CDR3 region has 15 residues. For the CDR3, the DNA is TGTGCCAGCAGTTTAATCGGGGGGGACCAAGAGACCCAGTACTTC. Protein product: CASSLIGGDQETQYF.

V usage is TRBV27 and J usage is TRBJ1-3; TRBD1 matches at 9 bases. Germline assignment: CDR1 MNHEY and CDR2 SMNVEV (reference sequence). The CDR3 totals 16 residues. V shed 5 bases and J 1 base; nucleotides not matched to a gene: 6. Here the CDR3 reads CASSPGQGLSGNTIYF. CDR3 DNA: TGTGCCAGCAGTCCAGGACAGGGGCTGTCTGGAAACACCATATATTTT.

The chain is built from TRBV11-2 and TRBJ2-5; 7 bases agree with TRBD1. Trimming at V came to 5 bases and at J to 5 bases, leaving 11 bases not matched to a gene. From germline, CDR1 is SGHAT and CDR2 FQNNGV. The CDR3 loop spans 15 amino acids. The CDR3 spells CASSPKTGWMETQYF. CDR3 nucleotides: TGTGCCAGCAGCCCGAAGACAGGGTGGATGGAGACCCAGTACTTC.

This rearrangement joins TRBV7-7 to TRBJ2-5; unclear D gene. CDR3 length equals 12 residues. Germline CDR1 SSHAT, CDR2 FNYEAQ (reference sequence). The CDR3 nucleotides read TGTGCTTCTGGGCAGAACGGAGAGACCCAGTACTTC. Its protein is CASGQNGETQYF.

The rearrangement uses TRBV5-1 and TRBJ2-2; 7 nucleotides align to TRBD2. The J segment lost 3 bases and the V segment lost 10 bases, leaving 9 bases of the junction unmatched. This CDR3 has 14 amino acids. Germline values: CDR1 SGHRS, CDR2 YFSETQ. Here the CDR3 reads CASRGSGDTGELFF. CDR3 coding DNA: TGCGCCTCCCGGGGCAGCGGGGACACCGGGGAGCTGTTTTTT.

This chain connects TRBV4-1 to TRBJ1-6, with D hard to call. Between the trimmed V and J ends, which lost 1 base and 10 bases, there was a span of 5 bases. The CDR3 is 12 amino acids. The germline V gene has CDR1 MGHRA and CDR2 YSYEKL. Here the CDR3 reads CASSQGSSPLHF. CDR3 sequence (DNA): TGCGCCAGCAGCCAAGGTAGCTCACCCCTCCACTTT.

This sequence joins TRBV2 and TRBJ1-2, with no clear D. The CDR3 totals 15 residues. In germline, CDR1 is SNHLY, CDR2 FYNNEI. With 3 bases removed from V and 8 bases from J, the gap between germline ends came to 19 bases. CDR3 bases: TGTGCCAGCAGTGATAACGGACCCTCTAGCCGAGGCTACACCTTC. Translation gives CASSDNGPSSRGYTF.

The chain couples TRBV29-1 to TRBJ1-1, with D possibly matching TRBD1 (5 bases). The CDR3 contains 13 residues. Trimming took 3 bases from V and 2 from J, leaving 10 bases between them. CDR1 and CDR2 (germline): SQVTM, ANQGSEA. CDR3 DNA: TGCAGCGTTGAGGCCCAGGGAAACACTGAAGCTTTCTTT. Protein product: CSVEAQGNTEAFF.

V is TRBV6-1 and J is TRBJ1-5; D uncertain. This CDR3 has 12 amino acids. Germline V gives CDR1 MNHNS, CDR2 SASEGT. Between the trimmed V and J ends, which lost 2 bases and 11 bases, there was a span of 10 bases. Here the CDR3 DNA reads TGTGCCAGCAGTGAATCAGTGAGGGCCCAGCATTTT. Its protein product is CASSESVRAQHF.

This chain links TRBV6-5 with TRBJ2-3, with 8 bases identical to TRBD2. From germline, CDR1 is MNHEY and CDR2 SVGAGI. This CDR3 region has 14 residues. V lost 7 bases, J lost 3 bases, and 6 bases stayed unmatched. The CDR3 DNA sequence: TGTGCCAGCACCCCCCGACTAGCGACAGATACGCAGTATTTT. Its translation is CASTPRLATDTQYF.

The CDR3 protein is CASSEDDSSGNTIYF. The DNA of the CDR3 is TGTGCCAGCAGTGAAGACGACTCCTCTGGAAACACCATATATTTT. The chain recombines TRBV6-1 with TRBJ1-3; D is uncertain. CDR1 and CDR2 (germline): MNHNS, SASEGT. Trimming cost V 1 base and J 0 bases, with 7 bases left between them. The CDR3 is 15 amino acids.

The chain recombines TRBV5-4 with TRBJ2-1; 12 positions match TRBD2. Losses at the gene ends were 10 bases for V and 6 bases for J; bases not matched to a gene: 5. The length of the CDR3 is 13 residues. The V gene's germline CDR1 is SGHNT and CDR2 YYREEE (reference sequence). The CDR3 nucleotides read TGTGCCTGGGGACTAGCGGGTGGCAATGAGCAGTTCTTC. Protein: CAWGLAGGNEQFF.